The present TCR beta chain was sequenced within a study of shared clonotypes between healthy human individuals. Repertoires were generated with immunoSEQ multiplex PCR, while TCRdb's copy carries only in-frame clones and drops some. The sample includes some 1,600,000 clones, nearly 99% of them seen just once. There were no recent acute infections or vaccinations among the donors, who were healthy HIV-negative adults. Naive CD45RA+ and memory CD45RA-negative subsets were split from CD4+ cells. The CDR3 totals 15 residues. J was trimmed by 6 bases and V by 3 bases; bases with no gene match: 10. Germline lookup yields CDR1 LNHDA and CDR2 SQIVND (reference sequence).

This TCR derives from a young man in good health. The sequencing input was naive CD4+ T cells sorted from blood. The subset was: CD45RA+ positively selected. The V gene is TRBV19, the J gene TRBJ2-7; TRBD2 matches 8 bases. As DNA, the CDR3 is TGTGCCAGTAGTATCGGGGGAGCGGGAGTAACCGAGCAGTACTTC. This sequence encodes CASSIGGAGVTEQYF.